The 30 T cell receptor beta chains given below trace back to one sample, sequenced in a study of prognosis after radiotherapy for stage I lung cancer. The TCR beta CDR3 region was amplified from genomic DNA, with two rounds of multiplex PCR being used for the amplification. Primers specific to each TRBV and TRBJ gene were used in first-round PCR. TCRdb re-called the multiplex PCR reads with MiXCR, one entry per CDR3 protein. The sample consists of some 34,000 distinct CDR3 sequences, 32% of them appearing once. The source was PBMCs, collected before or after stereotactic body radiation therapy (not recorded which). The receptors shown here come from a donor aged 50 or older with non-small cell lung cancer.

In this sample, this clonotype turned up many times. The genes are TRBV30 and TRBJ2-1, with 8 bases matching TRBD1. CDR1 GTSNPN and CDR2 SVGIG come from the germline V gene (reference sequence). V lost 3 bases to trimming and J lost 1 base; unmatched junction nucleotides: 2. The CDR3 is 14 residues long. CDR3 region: CAWRGQASYNEQFF. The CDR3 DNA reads TGTGCCTGGAGGGGACAGGCTTCCTACAATGAGCAGTTCTTC.

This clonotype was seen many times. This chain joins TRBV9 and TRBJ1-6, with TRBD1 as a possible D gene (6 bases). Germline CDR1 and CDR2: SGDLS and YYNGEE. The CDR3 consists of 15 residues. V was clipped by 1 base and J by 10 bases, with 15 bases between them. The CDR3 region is CASSVRGGQGSPLHF. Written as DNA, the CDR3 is TGTGCCAGCAGCGTAAGAGGGGGTCAGGGGTCACCCCTCCACTTT.

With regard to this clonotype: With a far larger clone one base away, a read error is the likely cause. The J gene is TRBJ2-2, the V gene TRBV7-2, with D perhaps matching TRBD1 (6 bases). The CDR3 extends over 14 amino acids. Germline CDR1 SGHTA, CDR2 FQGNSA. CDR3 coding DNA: TGTGCCAGCAGCTCTCAGGGGAACACCTGGGAGCTGTTTTTT. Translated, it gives CASSSQGNTWELFF. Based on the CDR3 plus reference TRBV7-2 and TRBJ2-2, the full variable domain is GAGVSQSPSNKVTEKGKDVELRCDPISGHTALYWYRQSLGQGLEFLIYFQGNSAPDKSGLPSDRFSAERTGGSVSTLTIQRTQQEDSAVYLCASSSQGNTWELFFGEGSRLTVL.

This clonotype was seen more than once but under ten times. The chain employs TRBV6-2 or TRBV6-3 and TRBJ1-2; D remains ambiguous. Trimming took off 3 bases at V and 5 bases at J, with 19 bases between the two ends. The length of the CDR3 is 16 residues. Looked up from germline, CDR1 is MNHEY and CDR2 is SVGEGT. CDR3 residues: CASSYYRGSRVYGYTF. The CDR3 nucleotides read TGTGCCAGCAGTTATTACAGAGGGAGTAGGGTTTATGGCTACACCTTC.

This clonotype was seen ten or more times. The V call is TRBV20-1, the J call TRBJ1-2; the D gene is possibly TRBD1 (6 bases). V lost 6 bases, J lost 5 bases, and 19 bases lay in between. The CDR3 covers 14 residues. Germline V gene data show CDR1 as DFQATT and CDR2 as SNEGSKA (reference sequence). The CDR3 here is CSATRRDTLYGYTF. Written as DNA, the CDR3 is TGCAGTGCAACCCGCCGGGACACCTTGTATGGCTACACCTTC.

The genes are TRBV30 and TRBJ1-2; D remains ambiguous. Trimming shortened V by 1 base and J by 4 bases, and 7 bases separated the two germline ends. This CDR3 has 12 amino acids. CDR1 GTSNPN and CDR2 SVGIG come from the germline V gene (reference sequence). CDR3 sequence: CAWSGQSYGYTF. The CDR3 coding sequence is TGTGCCTGGAGTGGTCAGTCCTATGGCTACACCTTC.

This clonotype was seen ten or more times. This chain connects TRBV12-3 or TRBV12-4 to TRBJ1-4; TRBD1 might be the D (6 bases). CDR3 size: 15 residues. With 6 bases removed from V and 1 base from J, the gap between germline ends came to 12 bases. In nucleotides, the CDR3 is TGTGCCAGCAGCCAAACAGGGTTAACTAATGAAAAACTGTTTTTT. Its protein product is CASSQTGLTNEKLFF.

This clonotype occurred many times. The CDR3 protein is CASSSGLAGAGSTGELFF. For the CDR3, the DNA is TGTGCCAGCAGCTCGGGACTAGCGGGGGCCGGGAGCACCGGGGAGCTGTTTTTT. V usage is TRBV7-2 and J usage is TRBJ2-2; TRBD2 aligns across 14 bases. Trimming at V came to 4 bases and at J to 4 bases, leaving 8 bases not matched to a gene. Germline loops: CDR1 SGHTA, CDR2 FQGNSA. The length of the CDR3 is 18 residues.

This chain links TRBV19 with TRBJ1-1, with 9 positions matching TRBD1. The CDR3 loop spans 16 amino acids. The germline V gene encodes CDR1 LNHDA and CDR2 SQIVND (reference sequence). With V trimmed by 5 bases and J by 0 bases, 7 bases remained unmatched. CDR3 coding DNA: TGTGCCAGTAGTCCACCGGACAGGGGCCTGAACACTGAAGCTTTCTTT. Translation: CASSPPDRGLNTEAFF.

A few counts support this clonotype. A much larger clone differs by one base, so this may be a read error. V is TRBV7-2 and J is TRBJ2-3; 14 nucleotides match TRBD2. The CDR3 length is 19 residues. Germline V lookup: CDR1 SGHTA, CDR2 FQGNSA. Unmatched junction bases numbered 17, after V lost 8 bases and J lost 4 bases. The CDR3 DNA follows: TGTGCCAGCGGCCGCGCCCGAGGTGGACTAGCGGGGGGAGCAGATACGCAGTATTTT. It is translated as CASGRARGGLAGGADTQYF.

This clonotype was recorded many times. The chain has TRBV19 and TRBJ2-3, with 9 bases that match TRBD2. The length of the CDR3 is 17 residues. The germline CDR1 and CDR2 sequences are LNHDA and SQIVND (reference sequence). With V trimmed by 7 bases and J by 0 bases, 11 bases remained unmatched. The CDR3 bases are TGTGCCAGTATGGACCAAGCGGGGGGAGTCAGCACAGATACGCAGTATTTT. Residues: CASMDQAGGVSTDTQYF.

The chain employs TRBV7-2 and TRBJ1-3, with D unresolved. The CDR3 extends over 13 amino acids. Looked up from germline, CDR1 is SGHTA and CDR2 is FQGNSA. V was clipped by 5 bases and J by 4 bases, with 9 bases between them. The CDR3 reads CASSENRGNTIYF. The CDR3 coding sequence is TGTGCCAGCAGCGAAAACCGGGGAAACACCATATATTTT.

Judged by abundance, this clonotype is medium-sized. CDR3 coding DNA: TGTGCCAGCAGTGAACGGACCTACGAGCAGTACTTC. As protein: CASSERTYEQYF. The chain uses TRBV6-4 and TRBJ2-7; D is ambiguous. CDR1 MRHNA and CDR2 SNTAGT come from the germline V gene. The CDR3 is 12 amino acids. Trimming took off 3 bases at V and 2 bases at J, with 5 bases between the two ends.

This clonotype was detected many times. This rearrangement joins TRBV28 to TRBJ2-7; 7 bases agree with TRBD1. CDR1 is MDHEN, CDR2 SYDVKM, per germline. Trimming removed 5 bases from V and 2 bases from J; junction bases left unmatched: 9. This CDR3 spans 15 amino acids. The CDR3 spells CASSPQRGRPYEQYF. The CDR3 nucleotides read TGTGCCAGCAGTCCCCAGAGGGGGCGCCCCTACGAGCAGTACTTC. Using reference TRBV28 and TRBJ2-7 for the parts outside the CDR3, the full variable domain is DVKVTQSSRYLVKRTGEKVFLECVQDMDHENMFWYRQDPGLGLRLIYFSYDVKMKEKGDIPEGYSVSREKKERFSLILESASTNQTSMYLCASSPQRGRPYEQYFGPGTRLTVT.

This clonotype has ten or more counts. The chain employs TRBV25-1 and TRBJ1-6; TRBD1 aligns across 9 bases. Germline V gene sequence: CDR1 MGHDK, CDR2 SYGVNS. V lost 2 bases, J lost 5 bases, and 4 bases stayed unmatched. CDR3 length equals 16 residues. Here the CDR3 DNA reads TGTGCCAGCAGTGAACACAGGGGGCTGGATAATTCACCCCTCCACTTT. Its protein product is CASSEHRGLDNSPLHF.

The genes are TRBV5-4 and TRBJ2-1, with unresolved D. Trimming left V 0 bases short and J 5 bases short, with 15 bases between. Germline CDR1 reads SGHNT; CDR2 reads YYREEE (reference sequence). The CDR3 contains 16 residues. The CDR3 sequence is CASSLGFSGFDNEQFF. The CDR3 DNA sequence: TGTGCCAGCAGCTTGGGGTTCTCCGGGTTCGACAATGAGCAGTTCTTC. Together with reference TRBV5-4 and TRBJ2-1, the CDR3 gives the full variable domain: ETGVTQSPTHLIKTRGQQVTLRCSSQSGHNTVSWYQQALGQGPQFIFQYYREEENGRGNFPPRFSGLQFPNYSSELNVNALELDDSALYLCASSLGFSGFDNEQFFGPGTRLTVL.

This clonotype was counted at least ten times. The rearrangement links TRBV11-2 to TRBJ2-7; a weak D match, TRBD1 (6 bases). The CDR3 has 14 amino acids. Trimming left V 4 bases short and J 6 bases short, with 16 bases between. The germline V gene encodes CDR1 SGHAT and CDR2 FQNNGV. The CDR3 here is CASSSNPQGSEQYF. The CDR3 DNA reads TGTGCCAGCAGCTCAAACCCTCAGGGGAGCGAGCAGTACTTC.

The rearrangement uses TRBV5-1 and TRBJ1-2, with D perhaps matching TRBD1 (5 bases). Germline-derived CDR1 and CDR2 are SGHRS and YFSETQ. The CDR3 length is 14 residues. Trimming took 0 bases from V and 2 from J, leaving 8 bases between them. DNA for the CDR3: TGCGCCAGCAGCTTGGGGGGCGAAAACTATGGCTACACCTTC. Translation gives CASSLGGENYGYTF.

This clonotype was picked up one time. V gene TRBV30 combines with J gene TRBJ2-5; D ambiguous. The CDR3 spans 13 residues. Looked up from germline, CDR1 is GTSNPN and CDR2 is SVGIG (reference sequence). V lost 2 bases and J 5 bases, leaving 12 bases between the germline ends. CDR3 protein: CAWSPVVRETQYF. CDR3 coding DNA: TGTGCCTGGAGTCCGGTGGTAAGGGAGACCCAGTACTTC.

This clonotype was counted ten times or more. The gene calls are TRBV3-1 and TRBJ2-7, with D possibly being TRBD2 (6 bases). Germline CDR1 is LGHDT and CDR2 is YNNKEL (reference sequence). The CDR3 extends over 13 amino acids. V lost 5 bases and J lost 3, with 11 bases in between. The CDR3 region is CASSGRSYYEQYF. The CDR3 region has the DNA TGTGCCAGCAGCGGGAGGTCTTACTACGAGCAGTACTTC.

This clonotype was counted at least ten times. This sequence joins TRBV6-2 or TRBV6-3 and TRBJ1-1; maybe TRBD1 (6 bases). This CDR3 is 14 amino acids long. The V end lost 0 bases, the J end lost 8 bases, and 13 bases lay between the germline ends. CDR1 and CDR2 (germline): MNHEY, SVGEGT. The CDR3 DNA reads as TGTGCCAGCAGTTACTCGATCAGGGGCCGCGAAGCTTTCTTT. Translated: CASSYSIRGREAFF.

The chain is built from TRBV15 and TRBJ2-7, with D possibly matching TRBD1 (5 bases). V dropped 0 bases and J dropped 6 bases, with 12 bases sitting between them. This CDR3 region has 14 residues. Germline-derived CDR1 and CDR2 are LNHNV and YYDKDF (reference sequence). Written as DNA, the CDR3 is TGTGCCACCAGCAGAGATAGTTTGGGGCTCGAGCAGTACTTC. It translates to CATSRDSLGLEQYF.

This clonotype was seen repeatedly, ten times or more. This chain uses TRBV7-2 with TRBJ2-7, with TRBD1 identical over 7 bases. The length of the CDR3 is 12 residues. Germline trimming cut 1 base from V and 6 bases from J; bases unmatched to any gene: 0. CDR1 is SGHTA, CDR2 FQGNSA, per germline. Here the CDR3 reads CASSLDRGEQYF. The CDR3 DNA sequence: TGTGCCAGCAGCTTAGACAGGGGCGAGCAGTACTTC.

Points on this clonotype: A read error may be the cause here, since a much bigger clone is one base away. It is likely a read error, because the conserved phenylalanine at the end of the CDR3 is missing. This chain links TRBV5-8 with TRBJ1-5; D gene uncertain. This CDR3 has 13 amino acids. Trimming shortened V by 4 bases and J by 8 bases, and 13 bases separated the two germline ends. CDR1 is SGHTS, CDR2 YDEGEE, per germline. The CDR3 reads CASSRLGVKPQHL. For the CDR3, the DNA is TGTGCCAGCAGCCGGCTCGGGGTTAAGCCCCAGCATTTA.

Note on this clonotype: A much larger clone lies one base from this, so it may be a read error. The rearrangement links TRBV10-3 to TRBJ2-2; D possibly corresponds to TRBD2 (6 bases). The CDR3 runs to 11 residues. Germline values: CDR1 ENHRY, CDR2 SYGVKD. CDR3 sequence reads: CASPPPGDLFF. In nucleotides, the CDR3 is TGTGCCTCTCCCCCCCCGGGGGACCTGTTTTTT.

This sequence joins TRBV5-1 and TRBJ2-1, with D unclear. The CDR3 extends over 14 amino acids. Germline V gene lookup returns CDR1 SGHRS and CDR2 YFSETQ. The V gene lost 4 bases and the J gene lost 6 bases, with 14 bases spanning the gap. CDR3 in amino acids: CASSIGPGGNEQFF. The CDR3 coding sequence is TGCGCCAGCAGCATAGGACCCGGCGGCAATGAGCAGTTCTTC.

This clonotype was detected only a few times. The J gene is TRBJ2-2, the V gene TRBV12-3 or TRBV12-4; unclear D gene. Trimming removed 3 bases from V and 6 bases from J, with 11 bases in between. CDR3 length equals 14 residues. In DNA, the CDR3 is TGTGCCAGCAGTTTTCAGAGAGTATCCGGGGAGCTGTTTTTT. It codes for CASSFQRVSGELFF.

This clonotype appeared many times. CDR3 protein: CASSLGGVGEKLFF. CDR3 nucleotide sequence: TGTGCCAGCAGCCTCGGAGGGGTTGGTGAAAAACTGTTTTTT. The chain links TRBV5-6 to TRBJ1-4; weak D call: TRBD1 (5 bases). The CDR3 extends over 14 amino acids. V lost 4 bases and J 7 bases, leaving 14 bases between the germline ends. CDR1 is SGHDT and CDR2 is YYEEEE in the germline V gene.

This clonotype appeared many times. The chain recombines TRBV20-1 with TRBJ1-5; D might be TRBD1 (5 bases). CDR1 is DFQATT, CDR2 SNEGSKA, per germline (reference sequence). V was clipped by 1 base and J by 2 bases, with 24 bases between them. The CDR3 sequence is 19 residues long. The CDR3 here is CSARGRGGGVKRGNQPQHF. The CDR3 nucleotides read TGCAGTGCTAGAGGAAGGGGTGGAGGGGTCAAAAGGGGCAATCAGCCCCAGCATTTT.

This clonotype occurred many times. The CDR3 DNA reads as TGCAGCGTTGGGGGGGGAGCCACCGGGGAGCTGTTTTTT. The encoded protein is CSVGGGATGELFF. The chain has TRBV29-1 and TRBJ2-2, with 7 bases aligning to TRBD2. Germline CDR1 reads SQVTM; CDR2 reads ANQGSEA. The V gene end was trimmed by 4 bases and the J gene end by 4 bases; junction bases not matched to a gene: 3. There are 13 residues in the CDR3.